The sequence of this TCR beta chain was determined in a study of identifying expanded T cells in peripheral blood. Study results and limitations: Variance in clone template counts between roughly 2-week samples significantly increased with total template count across all healthy donors.

Only in-frame clones appear in the TCRdb table, and some are missing; sequencing was by immunoSEQ multiplex PCR. The table lists over 65,000 clones, roughly 90% of them singletons. V was clipped by 1 base and J by 4 bases, with 8 bases between them. Germline CDR1 SQVTM, CDR2 ANQGSEA. CDR3 size: 13 residues. Remarks on this clone: What it binds is unknown.

The clonotype comes from a person between 18 and 75 years old in good health. The rearrangement links TRBV29-1 to TRBJ1-3; unclear D gene. Sample: blood. The CDR3 here is CSVEGTVGNTIYF. The CDR3 nucleotides read TGCAGCGTTGAAGGGACCGTCGGAAACACCATATATTTT.